A single sample gave rise to the 17 T cell receptor beta chains below, sequenced in a study of cytomegalovirus exposure and HLA in healthy donors. The PCR used 60 Vbeta and 13 Jbeta primers. Clones were sequenced by immunoSEQ multiplex PCR, and TCRdb holds only the in-frame ones, with some missing. This sample has some 110,000 clones; roughly 80% occur once, and the top ten carry about 3.6%. The sample taken for sequencing was PBMCs. These receptor sequences come from a man aged 55 to 70 in good health and CMV-seronegative.

This clone has just a few counts. The gene calls are TRBV7-2 and TRBJ2-3; 7 nucleotides agree with TRBD2. The CDR3 length is 14 residues. With 6 bases clipped from V and 3 bases from J, the junction kept 6 bases outside the gene matches. Germline CDR1 is SGHTA and CDR2 is FQGNSA. The CDR3 is CASRRERGTDTQYF. In nucleotides, the CDR3 is TGTGCCAGCAGGCGGGAGCGGGGAACAGATACGCAGTATTTT.

This clone was counted once. The V call is TRBV6-4, the J call TRBJ2-3, with 13 nucleotides matching TRBD2. In germline, CDR1 is MRHNA, CDR2 SNTAGT. This CDR3 has 14 residues. After removal of 10 bases from V and 3 bases from J, the junction contained 4 bases not matched to a gene. Written as DNA, the CDR3 is TGTGCCACCAGACTAGCGGGGGGAACAGATACGCAGTATTTT. Amino acid sequence: CATRLAGGTDTQYF.

The chain joins TRBV7-3 to TRBJ2-2, with TRBD2 matching 10 bases. V dropped 5 bases and J dropped 1; count of bases not matched to a gene: 4. There are 16 residues in the CDR3. The germline V gene encodes CDR1 SGHTA and CDR2 FQGTGA. DNA for the CDR3: TGTGCCAGCAGCCCGAGCGGGGGGGGGAACACCGGGGAGCTGTTTTTT. Translated, it gives CASSPSGGGNTGELFF.

This clone has more than one count but fewer than ten. This chain connects TRBV5-1 to TRBJ2-2; 7 bases are a match to TRBD2. The length of the CDR3 is 11 residues. Germline CDR1 SGHRS, CDR2 YFSETQ. Trimming removed 5 bases from V and 8 bases from J; junction bases left unmatched: 0. The CDR3 spells CASRREGELFF. CDR3 nucleotides: TGCGCCAGCAGGCGGGAGGGGGAGCTGTTTTTT.

This chain uses TRBV18 with TRBJ2-1; 7 bases align to TRBD2. The CDR3 sequence is 12 residues long. Germline lookup yields CDR1 KGHSH and CDR2 LQKENI. The V segment lost 6 bases and the J segment 6 bases; nucleotides outside the gene matches: 2. CDR3 region: CASSTGGNEQFF. For the CDR3, the DNA is TGTGCCAGCTCTACGGGGGGCAATGAGCAGTTCTTC.

The chain has TRBV7-3 and TRBJ2-2; maybe TRBD2 (5 bases). The CDR3 loop spans 15 amino acids. Germline CDR1 is SGHTA and CDR2 is FQGTGA. Trimming pared 5 bases from V and 6 bases from J, leaving 16 bases between. CDR3 loop: CASSHAYVRAGELFF. CDR3 nucleotides: TGTGCCAGCAGCCACGCCTACGTGAGGGCCGGGGAGCTGTTTTTT. Together with reference TRBV7-3 and TRBJ2-2, the CDR3 gives the full variable domain: GAGVSQTPSNKVTEKGKYVELRCDPISGHTALYWYRQSLGQGPEFLIYFQGTGAADDSGLPNDRFFAVRPEGSVSTLKIQRTERGDSAVYLCASSHAYVRAGELFFGEGSRLTVL.

The rearrangement links TRBV4-3 to TRBJ2-7, with D perhaps matching TRBD1 (5 bases). This CDR3 has 16 residues. Trimming pared 0 bases from V and 2 bases from J, leaving 14 bases between. In germline, CDR1 is LGHNA, CDR2 YSLEER. CDR3 DNA sequence: TGCGCCAGCAGCCAAGAAATGGCAGGGCGAACCTACGAGCAGTACTTC. This codes for CASSQEMAGRTYEQYF.

The genes are TRBV7-9 and TRBJ2-5, with 11 bases lining up with TRBD2. Germline V gene data show CDR1 as SEHNR and CDR2 as FQNEAQ (reference sequence). This CDR3 region has 19 residues. V was clipped by 4 bases and J by 1 base; unmatched bases: 14. CDR3 loop: CASSSRRASGGKIQETQYF. DNA for the CDR3: TGTGCCAGCAGCTCCCGTAGGGCTAGCGGGGGGAAAATCCAAGAGACCCAGTACTTC.

The V call is TRBV7-9, the J call TRBJ1-2; perhaps TRBD1 as D (6 bases). The CDR3 covers 15 residues. Trimming shortened V by 5 bases and J by 5 bases, and 18 bases separated the two germline ends. CDR1 SEHNR and CDR2 FQNEAQ come from the germline V gene (reference sequence). The CDR3 DNA reads TGTGCCAGCAGCCTTGGACAGAACACTTATTATGGCTACACCTTC. It codes for CASSLGQNTYYGYTF.

This clone has just a few counts. CDR3: CASRRITTTNEKLFF. CDR3 sequence (DNA): TGTGCCAGCAGACGTATAACAACGACTAATGAAAAACTGTTTTTT. The chain is built from TRBV28 and TRBJ1-4; unclear D gene. The CDR3 totals 15 residues. CDR1 and CDR2 from the germline V gene are MDHEN and SYDVKM. The V gene lost 6 bases and the J gene lost 2 bases, with 13 bases spanning the gap.

This sequence joins TRBV18 and TRBJ2-1; 11 bases are shared with TRBD2. This CDR3 has 17 residues. Germline-derived CDR1 and CDR2 are KGHSH and LQKENI. The J segment lost 4 bases and the V segment lost 3 bases, leaving 8 bases of the junction unmatched. CDR3 sequence reads: CASSPYKTSGAYNEQFF. In DNA form, the CDR3 reads TGTGCCAGCTCACCCTACAAGACTAGCGGGGCGTACAATGAGCAGTTCTTC.

The rearrangement links TRBV9 to TRBJ1-2; 7 bases align to TRBD1. With V trimmed by 3 bases and J by 4 bases, 3 bases remained unmatched. Germline values: CDR1 SGDLS, CDR2 YYNGEE. This CDR3 has 13 amino acids. The CDR3 reads CASSATGSYGYTF. CDR3 DNA sequence: TGTGCCAGCAGCGCGACAGGGTCCTATGGCTACACCTTC. The whole variable domain, remainder taken from reference TRBV9 and TRBJ1-2, is DSGVTQTPKHLITATGQRVTLRCSPRSGDLSVYWYQQSLDQGLQFLIQYYNGEERAKGNILERFSAQQFPDLHSELNLSSLELGDSALYFCASSATGSYGYTFGSGTRLTVV.

This clone was seen only a few times. The chain is built from TRBV2 and TRBJ2-3; the D gene is possibly TRBD1 (5 bases). Trimming took 4 bases from V and 0 from J, leaving 11 bases between them. The CDR3 length is 15 residues. CDR1 SNHLY and CDR2 FYNNEI come from the germline V gene. This CDR3 reads CASSAVRVSTDTQYF. CDR3 bases: TGTGCCAGCAGTGCGGTCAGGGTTAGCACAGATACGCAGTATTTT.

The chain employs TRBV4-1 and TRBJ2-7; 7 bases align to TRBD1. V shed 6 bases and J 0 bases; nucleotides not matched to a gene: 2. The V gene's germline CDR1 is MGHRA and CDR2 YSYEKL. CDR3 length: 13 residues. The CDR3 DNA reads as TGCGCCAGCAGTCGGACAGGCTCCTACGAGCAGTACTTC. It encodes CASSRTGSYEQYF.

This chain connects TRBV6-6 to TRBJ2-3; D may be TRBD1 (6 bases). Trimming stripped 6 bases from V and 1 base from J, with 14 bases between. The CDR3 has 15 residues. Per the germline V gene, CDR1 is MNHNY and CDR2 is SVGAGI (reference sequence). CDR3 sequence (DNA): TGTGCCAGCAGCCAACAGGGATCTGGCACAGATACGCAGTATTTT. Amino acids: CASSQQGSGTDTQYF.

The sample holds one count of this clone. The chain employs TRBV12-5 and TRBJ2-2; 7 nucleotides align to TRBD1. J lost 9 bases, V lost 1 base, and 2 bases had no gene match. Per the germline V gene, CDR1 is LGHNT and CDR2 is FRNRAP. The CDR3 is made up of 13 amino acids. The CDR3 DNA follows: TGTGCTAGTGGTTTGGGACAGGGACGGGAGCTGTTTTTT. Its translation: CASGLGQGRELFF.

V is TRBV4-3 and J is TRBJ2-1; a weak D match, TRBD1 (6 bases). The V gene lost 2 bases and the J gene lost 13 bases, with 15 bases spanning the gap. From germline, CDR1 is LGHNA and CDR2 YSLEER. The CDR3 extends over 13 amino acids. As DNA, the CDR3 is TGCGCCAGCAGCCAAAACCCCAGGGGCCCCCAGTTCTTC. It is translated as CASSQNPRGPQFF.